These 23 T cell receptor beta chains were sequenced from one sample in a study of blood T cell repertoires in COVID-19. Assay used: immunoSEQ multiplex PCR; TCRdb lists only in-frame clones, some missing. The sample consists of about 280,000 clones, approximately 86% of them appearing once. The source material was peripheral blood. The receptors stem from a woman in her twenties or thirties who had recovered from COVID-19.

The chain recombines TRBV27 with TRBJ2-3; TRBD2 agrees at 7 bases. This CDR3 contains 13 residues. V lost 8 bases and J lost 4; bases outside the gene matches: 6. From germline, CDR1 is MNHEY and CDR2 SMNVEV (reference sequence). CDR3 nucleotide sequence: TGTGCCAGCTGCTGGGGGGGGGCAGATACGCAGTATTTT. Its protein product is CASCWGGADTQYF.

Details on this clone: Other DNA sequences from this sample encode an identical CDR3 as well. The V gene is TRBV6-5, the J gene TRBJ1-5; no clear D. V lost 6 bases, J lost 0 bases, and 6 bases lay in between. Looked up from germline, CDR1 is MNHEY and CDR2 is SVGAGI. The CDR3 sequence is 13 residues long. CDR3 in amino acids: CASSRDSNQPQHF. CDR3 in DNA: TGTGCCAGCAGCCGCGATAGCAATCAGCCCCAGCATTTT.

The CDR3 DNA is TGTGCCAGCAGTCTGACTAGCAGCACAGATACGCAGTATTTT. Amino acid sequence: CASSLTSSTDTQYF. This chain connects TRBV6-2 or TRBV6-3 to TRBJ2-3, with 7 bases lining up with TRBD2. Germline values: CDR1 MNHEY, CDR2 SVGEGT. Unmatched junction bases numbered 2, after V lost 5 bases and J lost 0 bases. This CDR3 is built from 14 residues.

The genes are TRBV29-1 and TRBJ1-1; TRBD1 is a possible D gene (6 bases). CDR1 is SQVTM and CDR2 is ANQGSEA in the germline V gene. Between the trimmed V and J ends, which lost 7 bases and 7 bases, there was a span of 16 bases. This CDR3 contains 12 residues. CDR3 protein: CSARDTLYEAFF. CDR3 DNA: TGCAGCGCCCGGGACACTTTGTATGAAGCTTTCTTT.

J is TRBJ2-3 and V is TRBV4-3; maybe TRBD2 (6 bases). V was trimmed by 0 bases and J by 0 bases, leaving 13 bases between them. The CDR3 runs 17 residues. CDR1 is LGHNA and CDR2 is YSLEER in the germline V gene. In nucleotides, the CDR3 is TGCGCCAGCAGCCAAGACATTACAAGCGGGAGCACAGATACGCAGTATTTT. It codes for CASSQDITSGSTDTQYF.

The V and J genes are TRBV4-3 and TRBJ2-7, with a tentative D call TRBD1 (5 bases). V was cut by 0 bases and J by 3 bases, with 9 bases left in between. The CDR3 runs to 14 residues. Per the germline V gene, CDR1 is LGHNA and CDR2 is YSLEER. The CDR3 loop is CASSQETGHYEQYF. In DNA form, the CDR3 reads TGCGCCAGCAGCCAAGAAACAGGACACTACGAGCAGTACTTC.

This clone was counted between two and nine times. V gene TRBV2 combines with J gene TRBJ2-7; 7 bases align to TRBD1. Looked up from germline, CDR1 is SNHLY and CDR2 is FYNNEI. The CDR3 length is 13 residues. The trim removed 8 bases at V and 0 bases at J, leaving 4 bases unmatched. The DNA for the CDR3 is TGTGCCAGCGACCCAGGGGGCTCCTACGAGCAGTACTTC. Protein product: CASDPGGSYEQYF.

In this sample, this clone turned up once. The chain combines TRBV28 with TRBJ2-7, with TRBD2 as a possible D gene (6 bases). The germline V gene encodes CDR1 MDHEN and CDR2 SYDVKM. The V end was cut by 5 bases, the J end by 6 bases, with 17 bases between. CDR3 length: 14 residues. The DNA of the CDR3 is TGTGCCAGCAGTACCACCCGGTCGGGGGTCGAGCAGTACTTC. Amino acids: CASSTTRSGVEQYF.

The chain couples TRBV5-1 to TRBJ2-3; 9 bases map to TRBD1. V lost 4 bases and J lost 3; bases outside the gene matches: 6. This CDR3 has 15 amino acids. Germline-derived CDR1 and CDR2 are SGHRS and YFSETQ. CDR3 nucleotides: TGCGCCAGCAGCGCGGGACAGGGTTTAACAGATACGCAGTATTTT. Amino acid sequence: CASSAGQGLTDTQYF.

This chain joins TRBV29-1 and TRBJ2-1, with TRBD2 matching 16 bases. Trimming at V came to 6 bases and at J to 7 bases, leaving 6 bases not matched to a gene. The length of the CDR3 is 15 residues. CDR1 is SQVTM, CDR2 ANQGSEA, per germline. CDR3 bases: TGCAGCGTGGGACTAGCGGGAGGGCCCCATAATGAGCAGTTCTTC. It is translated as CSVGLAGGPHNEQFF.

V gene TRBV5-6 combines with J gene TRBJ2-5; tentatively, D is TRBD2 (5 bases). The CDR3 length is 14 residues. V dropped 0 bases and J dropped 0 bases, with 6 bases sitting between them. In germline, CDR1 is SGHDT, CDR2 YYEEEE. The CDR3 here is CASSLVAYQETQYF. As DNA, the CDR3 is TGTGCCAGCAGCTTGGTAGCGTACCAAGAGACCCAGTACTTC.

This clone showed up just once. The rearrangement links TRBV12-3 or TRBV12-4 to TRBJ1-2; 9 bases are a match to TRBD1. The V segment lost 6 bases and the J segment 4 bases; nucleotides outside the gene matches: 3. There are 13 residues in the CDR3. The CDR3 sequence: CASRDRGGYGYTF. DNA for the CDR3: TGTGCCAGCAGGGACAGGGGAGGCTATGGCTACACCTTC.

This clone showed up just once. The V and J genes are TRBV11-2 and TRBJ1-1; unclear D gene. Per germline, CDR1 SGHAT and CDR2 FQNNGV. Trimming cost V 5 bases and J 11 bases, with 12 bases left between them. The CDR3 runs to 11 residues. The CDR3 here is CASSIWRVAFF. CDR3 nucleotides: TGTGCCAGCAGCATTTGGAGGGTTGCTTTCTTT.

The chain links TRBV10-3 to TRBJ2-3; D possibly corresponds to TRBD1 (5 bases). The CDR3 has 15 amino acids. Germline CDR1 reads ENHRY; CDR2 reads SYGVKD. V gave up 4 bases and J gave up 1 base, with 12 bases separating them. The CDR3 sequence is CAISGADSRTDTQYF. The CDR3 DNA sequence: TGTGCCATCAGTGGGGCCGACAGCCGCACAGATACGCAGTATTTT.

The chain links TRBV10-3 to TRBJ2-3, with D possibly being TRBD1 (7 bases). V was pared by 10 bases and J by 5 bases, with 13 bases between. The CDR3 covers 12 residues. Germline V gene sequence: CDR1 ENHRY, CDR2 SYGVKD. The CDR3 loop is CATRDSGDTQYF. DNA for the CDR3: TGTGCCACGCGGGACAGCGGAGATACGCAGTATTTT.

The chain carries TRBV6-2 or TRBV6-3 and TRBJ2-2; D is unresolved. V lost 0 bases and J lost 2, with 7 bases in between. The CDR3 runs 15 residues. CDR1 is MNHEY, CDR2 SVGEGT, per germline. In DNA, the CDR3 is TGTGCCAGCAGTTACTCGAGAGGAAACACCGGGGAGCTGTTTTTT. It encodes CASSYSRGNTGELFF.

The rearrangement joins TRBV12-5 to TRBJ2-5, with TRBD2 identical over 9 bases. The trim removed 0 bases at V and 5 bases at J, leaving 7 bases unmatched. CDR1 is LGHNT, CDR2 FRNRAP, per germline. The CDR3 sequence is 16 residues long. CDR3 in amino acids: CASGLVEAGGLETQYF. CDR3 sequence (DNA): TGTGCTAGTGGTTTGGTAGAGGCGGGAGGGTTGGAGACCCAGTACTTC.

This clone was recorded only once. The CDR3 reads CASSFRTGESETQYF. In DNA form, the CDR3 reads TGTGCCAGCAGCTTTCGGACAGGGGAATCGGAGACCCAGTACTTC. This chain joins TRBV11-3 and TRBJ2-5; 9 bases fit TRBD1. The junction had 7 bases not matched to a gene; V was cut back by 3 bases and J by 5 bases. Germline-derived CDR1 and CDR2 are SGHNT and YENEEA. The CDR3 sequence is 15 residues long.

The rearrangement links TRBV6-5 to TRBJ2-1; TRBD2 aligns across 8 bases. Per the germline V gene, CDR1 is MNHEY and CDR2 is SVGAGI. The CDR3 sequence is 14 residues long. Trimming cost V 8 bases and J 11 bases; bases outside gene matches: 14. This CDR3 is CASALSPSGGQQFF. Here the CDR3 DNA reads TGTGCCAGCGCCCTTTCCCCCAGCGGGGGACAGCAGTTCTTC.

This clone has just one count. The rearrangement joins TRBV27 to TRBJ2-1; TRBD2 matches 10 bases. Germline assignment: CDR1 MNHEY and CDR2 SMNVEV (reference sequence). CDR3 length: 16 amino acids. The trim removed 7 bases at V and 5 bases at J, leaving 11 bases unmatched. In nucleotides, the CDR3 is TGTGCCAGCACCCCCCCGGGACTAGCGCCTCACAATGAGCAGTTCTTC. It specifies CASTPPGLAPHNEQFF.

This clone was picked up one time. The V and J genes are TRBV19 and TRBJ1-4; possibly TRBD1 for D (6 bases). This CDR3 is built from 15 residues. V was trimmed by 8 bases and J by 5 bases, leaving 18 bases between them. The germline V gene has CDR1 LNHDA and CDR2 SQIVND (reference sequence). As DNA, the CDR3 is TGTGCCAGTCGAAAGAGCACAGGGCAAAATGAAAAACTGTTTTTT. This codes for CASRKSTGQNEKLFF.

The rearrangement links TRBV3-1 (or the pseudogene TRBV3-2) to TRBJ1-1; D might be TRBD1 (5 bases). Between the trimmed V and J ends, which lost 4 bases and 3 bases, there was a span of 12 bases. The germline CDR1 and CDR2 sequences are LGHDT and YNNKEL (reference sequence). The CDR3 has 14 residues. The CDR3 protein is CASSLVGRHTEAFF. Written as DNA, the CDR3 is TGTGCCAGCAGCCTTGTGGGGCGCCACACTGAAGCTTTCTTT.

This clone showed up just a few times. V is TRBV29-1 and J is TRBJ1-5; TRBD1 matches 10 bases. Germline lookup yields CDR1 SQVTM and CDR2 ANQGSEA. J gave up 7 bases and V 4 bases, and 7 bases lay outside the gene matches. The CDR3 is made up of 14 amino acids. The CDR3 region is CSVVGTGVDQPQHF. The CDR3 bases are TGCAGCGTTGTAGGGACAGGGGTTGACCAGCCCCAGCATTTT.